This entry lists 16 T cell receptor beta chains sequenced from one sample in a study of blood T cell repertoires in COVID-19. The protocol was immunoSEQ multiplex PCR, while the TCRdb copy is restricted to in-frame clones and leaves out a portion. The sample yields hundreds of thousands of clones, around 87% seen once. Sample: peripheral blood. Receptor source: a woman aged 55 to 70 with COVID-19, enrolled during active disease.

This clone was observed a few times. This rearrangement joins TRBV6-5 to TRBJ1-1, with 7 bases aligning to TRBD1. The CDR3 length is 15 residues. Germline V lookup: CDR1 MNHEY, CDR2 SVGAGI. J lost 1 base, V lost 1 base, and 3 bases had no gene match. CDR3 region: CASSYWTGGNTEAFF. CDR3 nucleotide sequence: TGTGCCAGCAGTTACTGGACAGGAGGGAACACTGAAGCTTTCTTT.

Notes on this clone: One end of the junction is discordant with germline, which a read error may explain. The chain has TRBV6-5 and TRBJ1-2; D not certain. The CDR3 has 15 amino acids. Germline V gene sequence: CDR1 MNHEY, CDR2 SVGAGI. CDR3 protein: CASSYSEGQASQKAF. CDR3 sequence (DNA): TGTGCCAGCAGTTACTCGGAGGGCCAGGCGTCCCAGAAGGCCTTC.

The genes are TRBV9 and TRBJ2-7; maybe TRBD2 (6 bases). Trimming pared 8 bases from V and 6 bases from J, leaving 24 bases between. The length of the CDR3 is 15 residues. CDR1 SGDLS and CDR2 YYNGEE come from the germline V gene. The CDR3 protein is CASSFTSAGTSEQYF. DNA for the CDR3: TGTGCCAGTTCCTTTACGTCGGCGGGGACCAGCGAGCAGTACTTC.

V usage is TRBV28 and J usage is TRBJ2-5; 7 nucleotides line up with TRBD1. The trim removed 6 bases at V and 4 bases at J, leaving 8 bases unmatched. The CDR3 contains 14 residues. Germline CDR1 and CDR2: MDHEN and SYDVKM. The CDR3 DNA reads as TGTGCCAGCAGGACGACAGGGATGAGAGAGACCCAGTACTTC. This codes for CASRTTGMRETQYF.

The genes are TRBV5-1 and TRBJ2-1; D is perhaps TRBD2 (5 bases). This CDR3 is built from 13 residues. Trimming removed 0 bases from V and 10 bases from J, with 11 bases in between. The germline gives CDR1 SGHRS, CDR2 YFSETQ. CDR3 sequence reads: CASSLALAGEQFF. The DNA of the CDR3 is TGCGCCAGCAGCTTGGCCCTAGCCGGAGAGCAGTTCTTC.

The V call is TRBV4-1, the J call TRBJ2-1, with 11 bases aligning to TRBD2. V was clipped by 1 base and J by 1 base; unmatched bases: 9. CDR1 is MGHRA, CDR2 YSYEKL, per germline. This CDR3 spans 19 amino acids. CDR3 nucleotide sequence: TGCGCCAGCAGCCAAGGAGGACTAGCGGGCCTTCGGTCCTACAATGAGCAGTTCTTC. Protein product: CASSQGGLAGLRSYNEQFF.

The chain is built from TRBV2 and TRBJ1-3, with D tentatively TRBD1 (5 bases). Germline V gene data show CDR1 as SNHLY and CDR2 as FYNNEI. V was clipped by 3 bases and J by 3 bases, with 9 bases between them. There are 14 residues in the CDR3. The CDR3 here is CASSDRAFGNTIYF. CDR3 nucleotide sequence: TGTGCCAGCAGTGACAGGGCTTTTGGAAACACCATATATTTT.

A remark on this clone: Additional DNA sequences in this sample encode the identical CDR3. This chain joins TRBV5-1 and TRBJ2-7; D call uncertain. CDR1 is SGHRS, CDR2 YFSETQ, per germline. V was trimmed by 0 bases and J by 1 base, leaving 8 bases between them. The CDR3 is made up of 14 amino acids. The CDR3 DNA reads TGCGCCAGCAGCTTGGATCTCAGTTCCTACGAGCAGTACTTC. It is translated as CASSLDLSSYEQYF.

This clone has only one observation. The chain employs TRBV30 and TRBJ1-4; 7 bases map to TRBD1. The CDR3 runs to 16 residues. The germline V gene has CDR1 GTSNPN and CDR2 SVGIG (reference sequence). V lost 2 bases, J lost 5 bases, and 11 bases stayed unmatched. In DNA form, the CDR3 reads TGTGCCTGGAGTTCCAAAAAGCGACAGGGAAATGAAAAACTGTTTTTT. Amino acids: CAWSSKKRQGNEKLFF.

J is TRBJ2-2 and V is TRBV19; D not resolved. Germline-derived CDR1 and CDR2 are LNHDA and SQIVND (reference sequence). This CDR3 is built from 15 residues. Trimming shortened V by 1 base and J by 5 bases, and 11 bases separated the two germline ends. The CDR3, as DNA: TGTGCCAGTAGTATAGGTCAGGTCCGGACCGGGGAGCTGTTTTTT. Amino acids: CASSIGQVRTGELFF.

The rearrangement joins TRBV6-6 to TRBJ2-2; 8 bases map to TRBD1. The junction had 3 bases not matched to a gene; V was cut back by 6 bases and J by 0 bases. CDR1 and CDR2 from the germline V gene are MNHNY and SVGAGI (reference sequence). The CDR3 is made up of 15 amino acids. CDR3 sequence: CASRGDRTNTGELFF. The CDR3 nucleotides read TGTGCCAGCAGGGGGGACAGGACGAACACCGGGGAGCTGTTTTTT.

In the case of this clone: The same CDR3 arises from other DNA sequences in this sample as well. The chain couples TRBV9 to TRBJ1-4; D might be TRBD1 (6 bases). V was cut by 2 bases and J by 8 bases, with 13 bases left in between. This CDR3 is built from 14 residues. Germline V gives CDR1 SGDLS, CDR2 YYNGEE. The CDR3 sequence is CASSVGRGNEKLFF. The CDR3 bases are TGTGCCAGCAGCGTCGGAAGGGGGAACGAAAAACTGTTTTTT.

The DNA of the CDR3 is TGCGCCAGCAGCTTGGGTAGAACAGATACGCAGTATTTT. Encoded protein: CASSLGRTDTQYF. This chain connects TRBV5-1 to TRBJ2-3; no definite D call. The CDR3 has 13 residues. The V gene's germline CDR1 is SGHRS and CDR2 YFSETQ. V was clipped by 0 bases and J by 3 bases, with 5 bases between them. Combining the CDR3 with reference TRBV5-1 and TRBJ2-3 gives the whole variable domain KAGVTQTPRYLIKTRGQQVTLSCSPISGHRSVSWYQQTPGQGLQFLFEYFSETQRNKGNFPGRFSGRQFSNSRSEMNVSTLELGDSALYLCASSLGRTDTQYFGPGTRLTVL.

The J gene is TRBJ1-5, the V gene TRBV27, with D tentatively TRBD1 (6 bases). Germline CDR1 reads MNHEY; CDR2 reads SMNVEV (reference sequence). Trimming shortened V by 8 bases and J by 1 base, and 15 bases separated the two germline ends. CDR3 length equals 15 residues. CDR3 protein: CASGDLGQSNQPQHF. In DNA form, the CDR3 reads TGTGCCAGCGGTGACCTCGGACAGAGCAATCAGCCCCAGCATTTT.

Concerning this clone itself: This same CDR3 is encoded by further DNA sequences in the sample. The V gene is TRBV19, the J gene TRBJ2-5; D is perhaps TRBD1 (6 bases). The ends were cut back, 2 bases at V and 5 bases at J, with 12 bases in the middle. From germline, CDR1 is LNHDA and CDR2 SQIVND (reference sequence). The CDR3 sequence is 14 residues long. The CDR3 DNA is TGTGCCAGTAGTATACAGGGGTCGTCGGAGACCCAGTACTTC. It encodes CASSIQGSSETQYF.

The chain has TRBV3-1 (or the pseudogene TRBV3-2) and TRBJ2-7, with D possibly matching TRBD2 (6 bases). The CDR3 has 13 amino acids. Trimming pared 3 bases from V and 2 bases from J, leaving 8 bases between. CDR1 is LGHDT, CDR2 YNNKEL, per germline (reference sequence). CDR3: CASSHRGTYEQYF. CDR3 nucleotides: TGTGCCAGCAGCCACCGGGGGACCTACGAGCAGTACTTC.